Listed below are T cell receptor beta chains from one sample, sequenced in a study of CD8 T cell repertoires and HIV-1 epitope variants. Assay used: immunoSEQ multiplex PCR; TCRdb lists only in-frame clones, some missing. Counted here are more than 85,000 clones, roughly 77% occurring once; the ten biggest clones make up roughly 25%. The specimen sequenced was uncultured baseline CD8+ T cells from peripheral blood mononuclear cells (PBMCs). The receptors originated from a male donor with HIV. Each CDR3 is given with its conserved first and last residue. The order of the fields is D gene, V gene, clone size, J gene, CDR3 protein, CDR3 DNA. A D gene is named only where the DNA matches it firmly. Only part of the rows carry a size: once, few, many, or a class if the clone is expanded.

TRBD1	TRBV2	few	TRBJ2-1	CASRGTGGRMDEQFF	TGTGCCAGCAGAGGGACAGGGGGGCGGATGGATGAGCAGTTCTTC
TRBD1	TRBV5-6	-	TRBJ2-3	CASSDGPGQVTDTQYF	TGTGCCAGCAGCGACGGCCCGGGACAGGTTACAGATACGCAGTATTTT
-	TRBV14	-	TRBJ2-4	CASSPLGIAKNIQYF	TGTGCCAGCAGCCCACTGGGGATAGCCAAAAACATTCAGTACTTC
TRBD1	TRBV19	-	TRBJ1-2	CASRTVDRVYYGYTF	TGTGCCAGTAGGACCGTAGACAGGGTGTACTATGGCTACACCTTC
-	TRBV27	-	TRBJ2-1	CASSLRGGLPFDLRYNEQFF	TGTGCCAGCAGTTTACGTGGGGGCCTCCCTTTCGATCTGAGATACAATGAGCAGTTCTTC
TRBD1	TRBV30	-	TRBJ2-2	CAWSVAPGGTGELFF	TGTGCCTGGAGTGTAGCCCCAGGGGGAACCGGGGAGCTGTTTTTT
-	TRBV4-3	-	TRBJ2-7	CASSQDPASYEQYF	TGCGCCAGCAGCCAAGATCCGGCCTCCTACGAGCAGTACTTC
-	TRBV6-5	-	TRBJ2-5	CASSENPQETQYF	TGTGCCAGCAGCGAGAACCCTCAAGAGACCCAGTACTTC
-	TRBV5-1	-	TRBJ1-1	CASSLGGPNTEAFF	TGCGCCAGCAGCTTAGGGGGACCGAACACTGAAGCTTTCTTT
-	TRBV5-1	-	TRBJ1-3	CASSLDDPGSIYF	TGCGCCAGCAGCTTGGACGACCCGGGGTCCATATATTTT
TRBD1	TRBV18	few	TRBJ1-1	CASSQQGYTEAFF	TGTGCCAGCTCACAACAGGGGTACACTGAAGCTTTCTTT
-	TRBV19	-	TRBJ2-2	CASTVGGNTGELFF	TGTGCCAGTACGGTAGGGGGGAACACCGGGGAGCTGTTTTTT
-	TRBV29-1	few	TRBJ1-2	CSVKTSAGGNGYTF	TGCAGCGTGAAGACCTCCGCGGGGGGGAATGGCTACACCTTC
-	TRBV7-3	-	TRBJ1-1	CASSLTGGTEAFF	TGTGCCAGCAGCTTAACAGGGGGGACTGAAGCTTTCTTT
-	TRBV27	-	TRBJ2-1	CASSFISSYNEQFF	TGTGCCAGCAGTTTTATAAGCTCCTACAATGAGCAGTTCTTC
-	TRBV28	-	TRBJ1-4	CASSLGFMATNEKLFF	TGTGCCAGCAGTTTGGGGTTTATGGCAACTAATGAAAAACTGTTTTTT
-	TRBV4-1	-	TRBJ1-1	CASSQERNTEAFF	TGCGCCAGCAGCCAAGAGCGGAACACTGAAGCTTTCTTT
-	TRBV4-1	once	TRBJ1-2	CASSQDGPREVSANYGYTF	TGCGCCAGCAGCCAAGATGGGCCCCGGGAGGTTTCCGCTAACTATGGCTACACCTTC
TRBD2	TRBV5-8	-	TRBJ2-4	CASSLGGGTSGKNIQYF	TGTGCCAGCAGCTTGGGAGGTGGGACTAGCGGGAAAAACATTCAGTACTTC
-	TRBV29-1	-	TRBJ2-7	CSVEGSSYEQYF	TGCAGCGTTGAAGGCAGTTCCTACGAGCAGTACTTC
TRBD1	TRBV27	-	TRBJ2-5	CASSLRGQQETQYF	TGTGCCAGCAGTTTAAGGGGGCAGCAAGAGACCCAGTACTTC
-	TRBV18	few	TRBJ1-4	CASSPSQVVNEKLFF	TGTGCCAGCTCCCCCTCCCAAGTGGTCAATGAAAAACTGTTTTTT
-	TRBV5-4	-	TRBJ2-5	CASSNSRGGETQYF	TGTGCCAGCAGCAATTCTAGGGGGGGAGAGACCCAGTACTTC
TRBD2	TRBV10-3	-	TRBJ2-1	CAISGASGGATYNEQFF	TGTGCCATCAGTGGTGCTAGCGGGGGGGCCACCTACAATGAGCAGTTCTTC
-	TRBV18	-	TRBJ1-1	CASSPRAAGTEAFF	TGTGCCAGCTCACCAAGGGCCGCAGGGACTGAAGCTTTCTTT